This T cell receptor (beta chain) was observed in a study of T cells in Graves' hyperthyroidism and ophthalmopathy. Study results and caveats: Within blood appeared most thyroid clonotypes that had expanded above 0.001.

V lost 0 bases and J lost 2, with 2 bases in between. The germline CDR1 and CDR2 sequences are MNHEY and SVGAGI. The length of the CDR3 is 12 residues. This clonotype was counted ten times or more. Its antigen is still unknown. RNA transcripts served as the template for amplifying TCR beta CDR3 regions. With the HTBI primer set, the TCR CDR3 went through a first round of RT-PCR. TCRdb passed the multiplex PCR reads through MiXCR, listing each CDR3 protein once. The sample shows 280,000 or so distinct CDR3 sequences, 25% to 30% of them seen only once. The receptor's source is a middle-aged man with Graves' hyperthyroidism that later progressed to Graves' ophthalmopathy. This chain connects TRBV6-5 to TRBJ2-7, with D uncertain. Sequenced material: blood. The CDR3 DNA sequence: TGTGCCAGCAGTTACTCGACCTACGAGCAGTACTTC. The encoded protein is CASSYSTYEQYF.